The 14 T cell receptor beta chains presented below share a single source sample, sequenced in a study of T cells in Graves' hyperthyroidism and ophthalmopathy. RNA transcripts served as the template for amplifying TCR beta CDR3 regions. The primer set for the first-round RT-PCR of the TCR CDR3 was HTBI. TCRdb re-called the multiplex PCR reads with MiXCR, one entry per CDR3 protein. The sample contains some 800,000 distinct CDR3 sequences, 38% of which appear only once. Sequenced input: blood. The receptors originated from a young man with Graves' hyperthyroidism.

This clonotype has a count of ten or more. The gene calls are TRBV12-3 or TRBV12-4 and TRBJ2-7, with D tentatively TRBD2 (6 bases). V was pared by 5 bases and J by 6 bases, with 11 bases between. This CDR3 has 12 residues. CDR3 bases: TGTGCCAGCAGTCCGTTGGGACTCGAGCAGTACTTC. It is translated as CASSPLGLEQYF.

The chain is built from TRBV12-3 or TRBV12-4 and TRBJ2-7; TRBD1 agrees at 12 bases. The CDR3 totals 13 residues. J gave up 6 bases and V 6 bases, and 3 bases lay outside the gene matches. Written as DNA, the CDR3 is TGTGCCAGCAGCCGGGACAGGGGGCTCGAGCAGTACTTC. It specifies CASSRDRGLEQYF.

This clonotype was seen only a few times. The genes are TRBV6-5 and TRBJ1-5; D unresolved. V was pared by 6 bases and J by 4 bases, with 10 bases between. CDR1 is MNHEY, CDR2 SVGAGI, per germline. This CDR3 has 13 residues. In DNA form, the CDR3 reads TGTGCCAGCAGCCAGCCGGGGAATCAGCCCCAGCATTTT. Its protein is CASSQPGNQPQHF.

This clonotype has just a few counts. The V call is TRBV29-1, the J call TRBJ2-2; 8 bases are a match to TRBD2. This CDR3 spans 14 amino acids. Germline V gene sequence: CDR1 SQVTM, CDR2 ANQGSEA. The V segment lost 4 bases and the J segment 7 bases; nucleotides outside the gene matches: 8. The chain's CDR3 is CSVGAGTRHGELFF. In DNA, the CDR3 is TGCAGCGTTGGCGCCGGGACTAGACACGGGGAGCTGTTTTTT.

The chain couples TRBV2 to TRBJ2-2; D is unresolved. The CDR3 consists of 11 residues. With 7 bases removed from V and 8 bases from J, the gap between germline ends came to 8 bases. The germline CDR1 and CDR2 sequences are SNHLY and FYNNEI. CDR3 amino acids: CASIKEGELFF. CDR3 nucleotide sequence: TGTGCCAGCATTAAAGAGGGGGAGCTGTTTTTT.

This clonotype has at least ten counts. The V and J genes are TRBV29-1 and TRBJ2-5; D is tentatively TRBD1 or TRBD2 (6 bases each). V lost 4 bases, J lost 7 bases, and 13 bases lay in between. The germline gives CDR1 SQVTM, CDR2 ANQGSEA. The CDR3 has 12 residues. The CDR3 reads CSVGSGGGTQYF. CDR3 DNA: TGCAGCGTTGGGAGCGGAGGGGGGACCCAGTACTTC.

With regard to this clonotype: Compared with germline, one end of the junction differs, possibly owing to a read error. J is TRBJ2-3 and V is TRBV15, with 7 positions matching TRBD1. Germline assignment: CDR1 LNHNV and CDR2 YYDKDF (reference sequence). The CDR3 sequence is 14 residues long. CDR3 DNA: TGTGCCACCAACCCGGGACAGAGCACAGGTACGCAGTATTTT. Protein product: CATNPGQSTGTQYF.

In this sample, this clonotype turned up a few times. V is TRBV7-9 and J is TRBJ2-5, with 9 bases aligning to TRBD2. The CDR3 length is 17 residues. The V gene end was trimmed by 1 base and the J gene end by 2 bases; junction bases not matched to a gene: 8. The germline gives CDR1 SEHNR, CDR2 FQNEAQ (reference sequence). The CDR3 nucleotides are TGTGCCAGCAGCTTAGGGGGCCTAGCGGGAACACAAGAGACCCAGTACTTC. Its translation is CASSLGGLAGTQETQYF.

The chain uses TRBV2 and TRBJ2-5, with TRBD2 matching 13 bases. Germline CDR1 SNHLY, CDR2 FYNNEI. This CDR3 is 18 amino acids long. Trimming took 6 bases from V and 3 from J; bases not matched to a gene: 13. The CDR3, as DNA: TGTGCCAGCAGCTTAAAACTAGCGGGAGGGCCAGAAGAAGAGACCCAGTACTTC. It yields the protein CASSLKLAGGPEEETQYF.

The V gene is TRBV5-4, the J gene TRBJ2-5, with D perhaps matching TRBD2 (5 bases). CDR1 SGHNT and CDR2 YYREEE come from the germline V gene (reference sequence). The V and J ends lost 2 bases and 3 bases respectively, with 8 bases between them. The CDR3 is 13 residues long. For the CDR3, the DNA is TGTGCCAGCAGCTTCCAGGAGGAAGAGACCCAGTACTTC. Amino acid sequence: CASSFQEEETQYF.

The genes are TRBV20-1 and TRBJ1-4; perhaps TRBD1 as D (6 bases). The CDR3 has 14 amino acids. Germline CDR1 reads DFQATT; CDR2 reads SNEGSKA (reference sequence). V gave up 5 bases and J gave up 3 bases, with 13 bases separating them. The CDR3 coding sequence is TGCAGTGCTCTTCAAGGGGGAGCTAATGAAAAACTGTTTTTT. It codes for CSALQGGANEKLFF.

The CDR3 DNA reads TGTGCCAGCAGCTTGGCCGGGACACTGGCGGGGAAGAGTGAGACCCAGTACTTC. This translates into CASSLAGTLAGKSETQYF. This chain uses TRBV7-2 with TRBJ2-5; D possibly uses TRBD1 or TRBD2 (6 bases each). Germline CDR1 SGHTA, CDR2 FQGNSA. Deletions cut 3 bases from V and 5 bases from J, with 25 bases between. This CDR3 contains 18 residues.

In the case of this clonotype: Lacking the conserved final phenylalanine or tryptophan, this CDR3 likely reflects a read error. The limits of the CDR3 on the DNA are not certain, so only TCRdb's listed CDR3 is given. The CDR3 sequence: CASSDWPTWPLV. V usage is TRBV25-1 and J usage is TRBJ2-3; the D call of TRBD2 is as the table states it, not checked on the DNA. Germline values: CDR1 MGHDK, CDR2 SYGVNS. The CDR3 sequence runs 12 residues, both termini included.

The table lists this clonotype with many counts. The CDR3 DNA reads TGTGCCAGCAGCTCACGACAGGACGAAAAACTGTTTTTT. It is translated as CASSSRQDEKLFF. The chain has TRBV7-8 and TRBJ1-4; tentative D call: TRBD1 (6 bases). The CDR3 consists of 13 residues. Germline lookup yields CDR1 SGHVS and CDR2 FQNEAQ. With 4 bases removed from V and 8 bases from J, the gap between germline ends came to 11 bases.